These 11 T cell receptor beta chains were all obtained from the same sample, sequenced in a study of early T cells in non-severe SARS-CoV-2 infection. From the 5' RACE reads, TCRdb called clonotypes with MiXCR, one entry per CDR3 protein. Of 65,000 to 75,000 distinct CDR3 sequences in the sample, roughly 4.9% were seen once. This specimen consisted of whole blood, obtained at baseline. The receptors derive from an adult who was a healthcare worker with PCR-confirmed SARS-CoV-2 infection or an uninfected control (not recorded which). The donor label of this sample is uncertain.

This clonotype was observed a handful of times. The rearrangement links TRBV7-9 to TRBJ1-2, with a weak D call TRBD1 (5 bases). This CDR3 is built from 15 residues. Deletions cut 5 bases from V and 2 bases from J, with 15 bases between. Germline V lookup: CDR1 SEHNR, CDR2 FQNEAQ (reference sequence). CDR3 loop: CASSGRDASNYGYTF. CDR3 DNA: TGTGCCAGCAGCGGCAGGGACGCCTCCAACTATGGCTACACCTTC. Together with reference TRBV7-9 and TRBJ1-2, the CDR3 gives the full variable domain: DTGVSQNPRHKITKRGQNVTFRCDPISEHNRLYWYRQTLGQGPEFLTYFQNEAQLEKSRLLSDRFSAERPKGSFSTLEIQRTEQGDSAMYLCASSGRDASNYGYTFGSGTRLTVV.

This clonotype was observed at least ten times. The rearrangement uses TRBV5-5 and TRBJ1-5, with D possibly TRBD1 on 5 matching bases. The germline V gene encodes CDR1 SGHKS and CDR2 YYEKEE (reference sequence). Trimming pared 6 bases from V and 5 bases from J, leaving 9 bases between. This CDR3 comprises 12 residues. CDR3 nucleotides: TGTGCCAGCAACAAAGGGGATCAGCCCCAGCATTTT. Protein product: CASNKGDQPQHF.

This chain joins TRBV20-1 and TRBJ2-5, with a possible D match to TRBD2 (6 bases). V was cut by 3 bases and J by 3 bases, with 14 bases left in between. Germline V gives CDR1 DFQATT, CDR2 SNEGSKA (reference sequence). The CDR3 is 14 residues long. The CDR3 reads CSASRRGGKETQYF. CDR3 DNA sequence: TGCAGTGCTAGTCGAAGGGGAGGCAAAGAGACCCAGTACTTC.

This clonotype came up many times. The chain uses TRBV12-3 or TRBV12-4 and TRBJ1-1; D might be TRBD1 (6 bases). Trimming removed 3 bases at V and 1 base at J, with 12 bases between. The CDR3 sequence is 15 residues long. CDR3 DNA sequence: TGTGCCAGCAGTTTGATGGCAGGGGCGAACACTGAAGCTTTCTTT. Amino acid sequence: CASSLMAGANTEAFF.

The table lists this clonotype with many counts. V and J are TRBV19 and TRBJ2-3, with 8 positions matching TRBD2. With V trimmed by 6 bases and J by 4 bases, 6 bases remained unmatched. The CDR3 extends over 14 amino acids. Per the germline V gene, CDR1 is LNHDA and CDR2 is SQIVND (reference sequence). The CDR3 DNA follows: TGTGCCAGTAGGGAGCGGGGGCTGGCAGATACGCAGTATTTT. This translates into CASRERGLADTQYF.

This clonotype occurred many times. CDR3: CASSEQDRYGYTF. DNA for the CDR3: TGTGCCAGCAGTGAACAGGATCGCTATGGCTACACCTTC. J is TRBJ1-2 and V is TRBV6-1; unclear D gene. The CDR3 spans 13 residues. The germline gives CDR1 MNHNS, CDR2 SASEGT. Trimming stripped 2 bases from V and 4 bases from J, with 8 bases between.

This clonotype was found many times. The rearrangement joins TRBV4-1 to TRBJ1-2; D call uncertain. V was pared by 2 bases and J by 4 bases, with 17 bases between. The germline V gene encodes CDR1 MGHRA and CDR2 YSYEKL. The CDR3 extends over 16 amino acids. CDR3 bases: TGCGCCAGCAGCCAACCCCCGGCCGGGAAGGGCTATGGCTACACCTTC. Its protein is CASSQPPAGKGYGYTF.

The CDR3 sequence is CASVRDGRTGELFF. The CDR3 nucleotides read TGTGCCAGCGTCCGGGACGGCCGCACCGGGGAGCTGTTTTTT. The chain has TRBV6-5 and TRBJ2-2, with D possibly being TRBD1 or TRBD2 (5 bases each). The CDR3 totals 14 residues. Germline V lookup: CDR1 MNHEY, CDR2 SVGAGI. V lost 8 bases to trimming and J lost 4 bases, with 14 bases between them.

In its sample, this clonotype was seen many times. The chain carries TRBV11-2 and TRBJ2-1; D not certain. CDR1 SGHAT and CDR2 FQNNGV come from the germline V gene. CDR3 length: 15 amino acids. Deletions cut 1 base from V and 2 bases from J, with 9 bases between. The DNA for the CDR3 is TGTGCCAGCAGCTTAGGTCCCAACACCTACAATGAGCAGTTCTTC. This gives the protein CASSLGPNTYNEQFF. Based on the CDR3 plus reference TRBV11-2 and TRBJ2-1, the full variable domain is EAGVAQSPRYKIIEKRQSVAFWCNPISGHATLYWYQQILGQGPKLLIQFQNNGVVDDSQLPKDRFSAERLKGVDSTLKIQPAKLEDSAVYLCASSLGPNTYNEQFFGPGTRLTVL.

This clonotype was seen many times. The CDR3, as DNA: TGTGCCAGCAGTTACAGTCGCGGGGGGGTCAACACAGATACGCAGTATTTT. Its protein product is CASSYSRGGVNTDTQYF. V gene TRBV6-2 or TRBV6-3 combines with J gene TRBJ2-3; 9 positions match TRBD2. V was clipped by 2 bases and J by 2 bases; unmatched bases: 8. The CDR3 has 17 residues. The germline V gene has CDR1 MNHEY and CDR2 SVGEGT.

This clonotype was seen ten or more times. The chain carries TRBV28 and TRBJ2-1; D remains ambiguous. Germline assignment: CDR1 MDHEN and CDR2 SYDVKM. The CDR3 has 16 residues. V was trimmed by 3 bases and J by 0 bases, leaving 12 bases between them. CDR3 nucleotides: TGTGCCAGCAGTTTGCCCGGGTCGAGCTCCTACAATGAGCAGTTCTTC. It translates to CASSLPGSSSYNEQFF. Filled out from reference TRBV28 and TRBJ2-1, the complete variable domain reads DVKVTQSSRYLVKRTGEKVFLECVQDMDHENMFWYRQDPGLGLRLIYFSYDVKMKEKGDIPEGYSVSREKKERFSLILESASTNQTSMYLCASSLPGSSSYNEQFFGPGTRLTVL.